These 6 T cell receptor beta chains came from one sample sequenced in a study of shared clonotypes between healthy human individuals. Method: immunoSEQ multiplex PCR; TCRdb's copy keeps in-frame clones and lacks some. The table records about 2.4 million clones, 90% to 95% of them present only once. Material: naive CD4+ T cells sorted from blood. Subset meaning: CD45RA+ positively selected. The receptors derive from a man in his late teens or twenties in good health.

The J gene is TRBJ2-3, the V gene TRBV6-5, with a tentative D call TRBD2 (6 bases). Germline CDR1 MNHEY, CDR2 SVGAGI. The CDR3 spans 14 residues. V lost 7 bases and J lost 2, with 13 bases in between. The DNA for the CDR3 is TGTGCCAGCACCCGGGGAGGTATCACAGATACGCAGTATTTT. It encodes CASTRGGITDTQYF.

The DNA of the CDR3 is TGTGCCAGCAGCCTGACTCCCGTCACCGGGGACACCATATATTTT. This translates into CASSLTPVTGDTIYF. The chain employs TRBV5-5 and TRBJ1-3; unclear D gene. The germline CDR1 and CDR2 sequences are SGHKS and YYEKEE (reference sequence). Trimming cost V 4 bases and J 8 bases, with 19 bases left between them. The CDR3 length is 15 residues.

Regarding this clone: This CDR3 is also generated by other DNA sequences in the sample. This CDR3 is CASSQDRGPEKLFF. In nucleotides, the CDR3 is TGCGCCAGCAGCCAAGATCGTGGGCCTGAAAAACTGTTTTTT. V gene TRBV4-3 combines with J gene TRBJ1-4; no firm D call. The CDR3 length is 14 residues. Trimming took 0 bases from V and 7 from J, leaving 9 bases between them. Germline CDR1 LGHNA, CDR2 YSLEER.

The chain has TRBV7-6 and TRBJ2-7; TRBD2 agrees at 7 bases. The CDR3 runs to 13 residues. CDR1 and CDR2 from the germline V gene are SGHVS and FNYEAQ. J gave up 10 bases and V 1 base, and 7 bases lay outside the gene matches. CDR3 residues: CASSLGGGSGQYF. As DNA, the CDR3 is TGTGCCAGCAGCTTAGGGGGGGGTTCGGGACAGTACTTC.

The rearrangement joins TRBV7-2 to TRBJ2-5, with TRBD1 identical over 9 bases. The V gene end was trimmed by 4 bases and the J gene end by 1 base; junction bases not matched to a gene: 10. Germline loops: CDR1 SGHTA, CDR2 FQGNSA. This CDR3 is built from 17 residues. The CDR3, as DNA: TGTGCCAGCAGCTCCGGGACAGGGCCCCCCGGCCAAGAGACCCAGTACTTC. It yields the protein CASSSGTGPPGQETQYF. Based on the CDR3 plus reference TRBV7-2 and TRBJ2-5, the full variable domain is GAGVSQSPSNKVTEKGKDVELRCDPISGHTALYWYRQSLGQGLEFLIYFQGNSAPDKSGLPSDRFSAERTGGSVSTLTIQRTQQEDSAVYLCASSSGTGPPGQETQYFGPGTRLLVL.

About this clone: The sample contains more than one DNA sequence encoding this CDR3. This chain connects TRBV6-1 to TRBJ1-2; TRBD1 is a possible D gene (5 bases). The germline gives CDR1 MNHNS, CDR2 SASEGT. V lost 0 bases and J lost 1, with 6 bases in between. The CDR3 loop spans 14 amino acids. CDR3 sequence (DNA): TGTGCCAGCAGTGAAGCGGGGCGTAACTATGGCTACACCTTC. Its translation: CASSEAGRNYGYTF.